This T cell receptor beta chain was recorded in a study of shared clonotypes between healthy human individuals. Study context: Each donor had three CD4 naive, three CD4 memory, two CD8 naive and one CD8 memory plate.

Profiled with immunoSEQ multiplex PCR; TCRdb holds only in-frame clones, not every one. The profile shows over a million clones, around 82% of them singletons. Germline V gene sequence: CDR1 ENHRY, CDR2 SYGVKD. CDR3 length equals 13 residues. The V gene end was trimmed by 9 bases and the J gene end by 2 bases; junction bases not matched to a gene: 5. The sequenced material came from memory CD4+ T cells from PBMCs. Subset of the sample: CD45RA-negative fraction. The TCR originated in a man younger than 35 in good health. Some clones in this sample may be carry-over from other donors' samples. The V gene is TRBV10-3, the J gene TRBJ2-7; 9 bases line up with TRBD1. The CDR3 here is CAMGQGTTYEQYF. Written as DNA, the CDR3 is TGTGCCATGGGACAGGGAACGACCTACGAGCAGTACTTC.